This T cell receptor (beta chain) was identified during a study of shared clonotypes between healthy human individuals. The CDR3 is made up of 15 amino acids. Germline values: CDR1 MNHEY, CDR2 SVGAGI. The trim removed 4 bases at V and 4 bases at J, leaving 5 bases unmatched. Repertoires were generated with immunoSEQ multiplex PCR, while TCRdb's copy carries only in-frame clones and drops some. This table holds roughly 2,500,000 clones, over 85% found once. The V and J genes are TRBV6-5 and TRBJ1-2; 11 nucleotides match TRBD1. Sequencing was carried out using naive CD4+ T cells from PBMCs. Subset denoted: CD45RA+ positively selected. The TCR comes from a young man in good health. Some clones in this sample may be carry-over from other donors' samples. Written as DNA, the CDR3 is TGTGCCAGCAGTTGGACAGGGGGCCGGAGCTATGGCTACACCTTC. Translating it yields CASSWTGGRSYGYTF.